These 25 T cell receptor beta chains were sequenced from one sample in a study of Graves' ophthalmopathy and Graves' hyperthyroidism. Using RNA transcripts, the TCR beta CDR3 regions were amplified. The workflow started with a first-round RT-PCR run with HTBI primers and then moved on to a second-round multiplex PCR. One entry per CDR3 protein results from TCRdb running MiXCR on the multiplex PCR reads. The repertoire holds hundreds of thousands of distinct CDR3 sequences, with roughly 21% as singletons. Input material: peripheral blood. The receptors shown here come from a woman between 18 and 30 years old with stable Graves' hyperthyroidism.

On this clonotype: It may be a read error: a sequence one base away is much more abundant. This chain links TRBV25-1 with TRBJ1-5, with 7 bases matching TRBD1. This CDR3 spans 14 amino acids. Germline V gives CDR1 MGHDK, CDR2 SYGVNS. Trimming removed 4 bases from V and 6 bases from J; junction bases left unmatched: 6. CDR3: CASSASGGSQPQHF. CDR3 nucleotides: TGTGCCAGCAGTGCCTCAGGGGGGAGTCAGCCCCAGCATTTT. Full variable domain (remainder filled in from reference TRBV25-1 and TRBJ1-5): EADIYQTPRYLVIGTGKKITLECSQTMGHDKMYWYQQDPGMELHLIHYSYGVNSTEKGDLSSESTVSRIRTEHFPLTLESARPSHTSQYLCASSASGGSQPQHFGDGTRLSIL.

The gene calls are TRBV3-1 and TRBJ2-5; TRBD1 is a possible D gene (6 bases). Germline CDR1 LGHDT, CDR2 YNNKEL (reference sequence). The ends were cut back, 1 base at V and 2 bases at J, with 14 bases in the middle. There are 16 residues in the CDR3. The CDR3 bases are TGTGCCAGCAGCCAAGGTCCGGGACAAACACAAGAGACCCAGTACTTC. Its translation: CASSQGPGQTQETQYF.

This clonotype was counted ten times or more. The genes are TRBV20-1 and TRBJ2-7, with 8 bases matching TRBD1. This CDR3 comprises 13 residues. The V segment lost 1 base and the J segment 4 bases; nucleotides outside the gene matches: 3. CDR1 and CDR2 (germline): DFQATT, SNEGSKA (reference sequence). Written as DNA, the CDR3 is TGCAGTGCTAGAGCAGGGGGCGTTTACGAGCAGTACTTC. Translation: CSARAGGVYEQYF.

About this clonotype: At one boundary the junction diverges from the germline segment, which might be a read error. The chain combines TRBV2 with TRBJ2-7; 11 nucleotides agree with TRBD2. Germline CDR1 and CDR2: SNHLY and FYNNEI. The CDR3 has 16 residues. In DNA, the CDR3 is TGTGCCAGCAGGGGCGGTAGCGGGAGGGGGGCCTACGATCAGTACTTC. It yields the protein CASRGGSGRGAYDQYF.

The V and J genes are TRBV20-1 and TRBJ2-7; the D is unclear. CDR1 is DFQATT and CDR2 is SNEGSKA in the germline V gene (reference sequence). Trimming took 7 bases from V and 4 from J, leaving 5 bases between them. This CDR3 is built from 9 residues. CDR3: CSVGYEQYF. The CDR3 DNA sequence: TGCAGTGTCGGTTACGAGCAGTACTTC.

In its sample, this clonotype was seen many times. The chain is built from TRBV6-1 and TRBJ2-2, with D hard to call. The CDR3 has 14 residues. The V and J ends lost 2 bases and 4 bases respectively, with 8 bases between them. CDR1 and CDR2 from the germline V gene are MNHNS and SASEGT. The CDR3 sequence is CASSEPGATGELFF. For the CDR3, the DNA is TGTGCCAGCAGTGAACCCGGAGCCACCGGGGAGCTGTTTTTT.

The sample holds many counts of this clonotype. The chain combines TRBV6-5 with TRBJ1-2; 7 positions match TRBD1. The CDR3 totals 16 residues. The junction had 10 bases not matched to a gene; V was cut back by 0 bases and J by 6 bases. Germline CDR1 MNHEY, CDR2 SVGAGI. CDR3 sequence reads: CASSYSARGRDDGYTF. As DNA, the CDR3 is TGTGCCAGCAGTTACTCGGCGAGGGGGCGCGACGATGGCTACACCTTC.

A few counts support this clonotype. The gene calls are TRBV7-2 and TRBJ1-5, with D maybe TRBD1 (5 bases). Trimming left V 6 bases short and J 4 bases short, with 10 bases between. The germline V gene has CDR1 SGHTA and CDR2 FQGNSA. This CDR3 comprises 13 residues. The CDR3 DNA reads TGTGCCAGCAGTTCTAACAGGAATCAGCCCCAGCATTTT. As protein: CASSSNRNQPQHF.

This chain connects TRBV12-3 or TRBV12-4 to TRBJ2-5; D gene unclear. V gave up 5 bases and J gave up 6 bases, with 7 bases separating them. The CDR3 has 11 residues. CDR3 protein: CASSTLKTQYF. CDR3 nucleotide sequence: TGTGCCAGCAGTACCCTAAAGACCCAGTACTTC.

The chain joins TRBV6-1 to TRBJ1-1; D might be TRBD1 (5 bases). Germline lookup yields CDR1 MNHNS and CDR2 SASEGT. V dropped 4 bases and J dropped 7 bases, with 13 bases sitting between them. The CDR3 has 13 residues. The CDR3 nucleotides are TGTGCCAGCAGTGTCCAGGGAATAGGTGAAGCTTTCTTT. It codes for CASSVQGIGEAFF.

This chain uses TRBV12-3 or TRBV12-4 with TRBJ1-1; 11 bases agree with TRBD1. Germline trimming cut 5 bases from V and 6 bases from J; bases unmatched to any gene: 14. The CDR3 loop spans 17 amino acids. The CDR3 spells CASSADRGRIVLAEAFF. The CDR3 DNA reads TGTGCCAGCAGTGCGGACAGGGGGCGTATTGTGCTGGCTGAAGCTTTCTTT.

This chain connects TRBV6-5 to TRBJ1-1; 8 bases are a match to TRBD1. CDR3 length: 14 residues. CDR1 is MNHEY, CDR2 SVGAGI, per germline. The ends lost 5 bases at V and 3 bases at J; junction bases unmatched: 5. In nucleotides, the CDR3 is TGTGCCAGCAGTACTCCAGGGGGCTACACTGAAGCTTTCTTT. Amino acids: CASSTPGGYTEAFF.

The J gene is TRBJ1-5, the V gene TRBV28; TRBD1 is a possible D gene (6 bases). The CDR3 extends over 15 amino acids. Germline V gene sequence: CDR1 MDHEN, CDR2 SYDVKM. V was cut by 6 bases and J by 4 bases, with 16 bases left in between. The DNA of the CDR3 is TGTGCCAGCAGCCCCGGGCCAGGGGTTAATCAGCCCCAGCATTTT. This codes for CASSPGPGVNQPQHF.

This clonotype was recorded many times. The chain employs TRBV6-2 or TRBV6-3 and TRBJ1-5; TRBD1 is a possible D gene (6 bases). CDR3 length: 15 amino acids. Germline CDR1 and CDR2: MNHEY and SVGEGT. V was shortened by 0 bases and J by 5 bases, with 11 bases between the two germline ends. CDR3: CASSYSPDSDQPQHF. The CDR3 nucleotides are TGTGCCAGCAGTTACTCCCCGGACAGCGATCAGCCCCAGCATTTT.

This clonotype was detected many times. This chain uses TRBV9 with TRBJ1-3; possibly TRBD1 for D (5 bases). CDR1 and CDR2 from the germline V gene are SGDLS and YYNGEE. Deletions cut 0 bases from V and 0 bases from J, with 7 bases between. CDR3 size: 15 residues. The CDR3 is CASSVDQGSGNTIYF. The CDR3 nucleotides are TGTGCCAGCAGCGTAGATCAGGGCTCTGGAAACACCATATATTTT.

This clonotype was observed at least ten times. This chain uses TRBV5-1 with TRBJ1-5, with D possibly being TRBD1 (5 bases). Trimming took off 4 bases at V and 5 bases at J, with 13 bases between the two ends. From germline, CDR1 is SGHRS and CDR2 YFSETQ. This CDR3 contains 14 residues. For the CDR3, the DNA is TGCGCCAGCAGCCCTCAGGCGGGGGATCAGCCCCAGCATTTT. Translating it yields CASSPQAGDQPQHF.

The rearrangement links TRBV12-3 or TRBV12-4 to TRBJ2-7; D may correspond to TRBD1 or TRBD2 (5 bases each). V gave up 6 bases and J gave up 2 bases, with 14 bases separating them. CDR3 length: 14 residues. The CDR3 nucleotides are TGTGCCAGCAGCCAAGATATGGGACCCTACGAGCAGTACTTC. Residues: CASSQDMGPYEQYF.

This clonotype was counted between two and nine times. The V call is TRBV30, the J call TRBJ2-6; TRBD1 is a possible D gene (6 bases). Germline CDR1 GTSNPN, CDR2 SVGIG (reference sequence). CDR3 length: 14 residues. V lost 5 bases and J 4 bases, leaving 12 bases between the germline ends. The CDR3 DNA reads TGTGCCTGGGCACAGGGAGTCGGGGCCAACGTCCTGACTTTC. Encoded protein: CAWAQGVGANVLTF.

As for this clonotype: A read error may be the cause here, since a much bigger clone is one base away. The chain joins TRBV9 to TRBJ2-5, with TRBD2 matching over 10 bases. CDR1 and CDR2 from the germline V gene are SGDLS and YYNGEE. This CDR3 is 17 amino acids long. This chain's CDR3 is CASSPAEREGRREIQYF. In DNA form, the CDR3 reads TGTGCCAGCAGCCCCGCGGAGCGGGAGGGCCGAAGAGAGATCCAGTACTTC.

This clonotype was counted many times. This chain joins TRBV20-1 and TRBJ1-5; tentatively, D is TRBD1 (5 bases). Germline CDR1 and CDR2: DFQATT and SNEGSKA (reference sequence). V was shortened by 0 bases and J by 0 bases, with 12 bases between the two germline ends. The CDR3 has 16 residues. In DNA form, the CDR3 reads TGCAGTGCTAGAGATGCCAGGGCTAGTAGCAATCAGCCCCAGCATTTT. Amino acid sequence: CSARDARASSNQPQHF.

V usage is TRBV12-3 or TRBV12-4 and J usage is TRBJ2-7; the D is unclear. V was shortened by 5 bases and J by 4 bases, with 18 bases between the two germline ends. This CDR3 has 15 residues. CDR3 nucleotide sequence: TGTGCCAGCAGTCCGTCATCGGGCCCCCCTTACGAGCAGTACTTC. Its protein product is CASSPSSGPPYEQYF.

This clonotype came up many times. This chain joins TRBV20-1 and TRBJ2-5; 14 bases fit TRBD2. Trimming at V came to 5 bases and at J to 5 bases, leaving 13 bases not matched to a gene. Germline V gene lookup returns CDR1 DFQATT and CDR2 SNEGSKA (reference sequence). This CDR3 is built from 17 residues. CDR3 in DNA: TGCAGTGCTGCCGGGACTAGCGGGAGCCTTAGGGGGGAGACCCAGTACTTC. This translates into CSAAGTSGSLRGETQYF.

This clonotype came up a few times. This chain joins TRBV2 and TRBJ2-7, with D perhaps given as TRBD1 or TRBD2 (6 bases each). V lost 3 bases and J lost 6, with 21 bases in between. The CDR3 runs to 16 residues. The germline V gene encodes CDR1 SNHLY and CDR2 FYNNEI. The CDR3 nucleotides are TGTGCCAGCAGTGAGGAGGGGGTTCTCTTTGGGCGCGAGCAGTACTTC. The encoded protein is CASSEEGVLFGREQYF.

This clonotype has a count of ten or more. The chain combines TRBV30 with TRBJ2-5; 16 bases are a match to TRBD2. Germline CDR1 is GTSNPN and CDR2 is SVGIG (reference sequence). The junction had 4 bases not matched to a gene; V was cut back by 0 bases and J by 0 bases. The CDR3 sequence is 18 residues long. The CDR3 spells CAWSVGTSGREHQETQYF. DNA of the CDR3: TGTGCCTGGAGTGTTGGGACTAGCGGGAGGGAACACCAAGAGACCCAGTACTTC.

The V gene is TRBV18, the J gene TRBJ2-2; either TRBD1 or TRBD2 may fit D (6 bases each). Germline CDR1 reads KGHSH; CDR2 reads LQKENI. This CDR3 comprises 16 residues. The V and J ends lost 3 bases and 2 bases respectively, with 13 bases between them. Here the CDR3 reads CASSPQTGLNTGELFF. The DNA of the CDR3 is TGTGCCAGCTCACCCCAGACAGGACTAAACACCGGGGAGCTGTTTTTT.